This TCR beta chain was identified in a study of cytomegalovirus exposure and HLA in healthy donors. Note on this clone: What it recognizes is unknown.

CDR3 length: 18 residues. Per the germline V gene, CDR1 is LGHNT and CDR2 is FRNRAP. Germline trimming cut 1 base from V and 5 bases from J; bases unmatched to any gene: 11. Regarding the study as a whole: In a later analysis, HLA-associated TCR beta chains were more clonally expanded than equally common others.

Both 60 Vbeta primers and 13 Jbeta primers went into the PCR. The protocol was immunoSEQ multiplex PCR, while the TCRdb copy is restricted to in-frame clones and leaves out a portion. The data hold some 120,000 clones, with about 63% observed a single time. The genes are TRBV12-5 and TRBJ2-2; 9 bases line up with TRBD2. The specimen sequenced was PBMCs. This TCR was recovered from a man aged 25 to 40 in good health and CMV-seropositive. This CDR3 reads CASGLAEREVVTTGELFF. CDR3 nucleotides: TGTGCTAGTGGTTTGGCAGAGCGGGAGGTTGTTACGACCGGGGAGCTGTTTTTT. The variable domain in full, completed from reference TRBV12-5 and TRBJ2-2, reads DARVTQTPRHKVTEMGQEVTMRCQPILGHNTVFWYRQTMMQGLELLAYFRNRAPLDDSGMPKDRFSAEMPDATLATLKIQPSEPRDSAVYFCASGLAEREVVTTGELFFGEGSRLTVL.